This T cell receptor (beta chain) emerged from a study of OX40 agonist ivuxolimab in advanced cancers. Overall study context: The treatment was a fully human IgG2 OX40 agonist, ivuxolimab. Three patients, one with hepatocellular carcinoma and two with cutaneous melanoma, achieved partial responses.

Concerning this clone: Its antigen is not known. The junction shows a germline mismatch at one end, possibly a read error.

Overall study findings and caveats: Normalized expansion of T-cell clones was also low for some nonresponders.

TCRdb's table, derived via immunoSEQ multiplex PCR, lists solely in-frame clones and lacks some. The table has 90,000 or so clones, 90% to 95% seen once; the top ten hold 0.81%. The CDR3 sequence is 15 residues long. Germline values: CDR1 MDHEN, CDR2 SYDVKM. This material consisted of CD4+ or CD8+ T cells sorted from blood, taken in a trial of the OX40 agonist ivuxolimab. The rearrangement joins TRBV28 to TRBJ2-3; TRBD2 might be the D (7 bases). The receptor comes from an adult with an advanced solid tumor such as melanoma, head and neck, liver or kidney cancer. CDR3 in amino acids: CASSLGGGGTYTQYF. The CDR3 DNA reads TGTGCCAGCAGTTTGGGTGGCGGGGGCACATATACGCAGTATTTT.